Presented here are 29 T cell receptor beta chains from one specimen sequenced in a study of beta chain bispecific antibodies for T cell cancers. Blood mononuclear cells were expanded for 3 days using either OKT3 anti-CD3 antibody or CD3/CD28 beads. Study observations and caveats: Normal T cells contributed less of the targeted TRBV signal than the leukemia cells did.

TCRdb fed the 5' RACE reads into MiXCR, producing one record per CDR3 protein. Found here are about 20,000 distinct CDR3 sequences, under 3% of them singletons; the top ten hold 25% to 35%. These receptors have no known antigen. What was sequenced was healthy donor T cells cultured with leukemia cells. The receptors were gathered from a human donor in good health. Some clones in this sample may be carry-over from other donors' samples.

V usage is TRBV19 and J usage is TRBJ2-1; no clear D gene. CDR1 LNHDA and CDR2 SQIVND come from the germline V gene (reference sequence). CDR3 length: 15 residues. The V end was cut by 0 bases, the J end by 8 bases, with 14 bases between. The CDR3 DNA sequence: TGTGCCAGTAGTATAGATCTGGGATCCCCAGATGAGCAGTTCTTC. The encoded protein is CASSIDLGSPDEQFF.

This clonotype was picked up many times. The V gene is TRBV20-1, the J gene TRBJ1-2; 9 bases are shared with TRBD1. V was clipped by 8 bases and J by 6 bases; unmatched bases: 16. CDR3 length equals 15 residues. Germline loops: CDR1 DFQATT, CDR2 SNEGSKA (reference sequence). The CDR3 region is CSPAKPGQGGNGYTF. In nucleotides, the CDR3 is TGCAGTCCAGCAAAACCGGGACAGGGAGGGAATGGCTACACCTTC.

In its sample, this clonotype was seen many times. This sequence joins TRBV18 and TRBJ2-7; D is perhaps TRBD1 (6 bases). Germline V lookup: CDR1 KGHSH, CDR2 LQKENI. This CDR3 is built from 13 residues. V was clipped by 2 bases and J by 1 base, with 6 bases between them. The CDR3 bases are TGTGCCAGCTCACCAGGGACATCCTACGAGCAGTACTTC. Residues: CASSPGTSYEQYF.

The chain is built from TRBV5-4 and TRBJ2-1; TRBD2 matches at 7 bases. With 2 bases clipped from V and 8 bases from J, the junction kept 4 bases outside the gene matches. Germline loops: CDR1 SGHNT, CDR2 YYREEE (reference sequence). The CDR3 consists of 13 residues. CDR3 amino acids: CASSLAGLHEQFF. CDR3 coding DNA: TGTGCCAGCAGCTTAGCGGGGTTACATGAGCAGTTCTTC.

This clonotype occurred many times. The rearrangement uses TRBV30 and TRBJ2-3, with unresolved D. V lost 4 bases, J lost 6 bases, and 14 bases lay in between. The CDR3 totals 13 residues. CDR1 and CDR2 (germline): GTSNPN, SVGIG (reference sequence). Here the CDR3 DNA reads TGTGCCTGGACTTTATCCGGTAGGGATACGCAGTATTTT. Translated, it gives CAWTLSGRDTQYF.

This clonotype appeared many times. The chain uses TRBV28 and TRBJ1-3; D is ambiguous. The CDR3 is made up of 16 amino acids. The germline gives CDR1 MDHEN, CDR2 SYDVKM. The V and J ends lost 7 bases and 0 bases respectively, with 16 bases between them. The CDR3 DNA sequence: TGTGCCAGCAAGGACCTTGAGGCGGTCTCTGGAAACACCATATATTTT. Residues: CASKDLEAVSGNTIYF.

This clonotype was seen many times. The CDR3, as DNA: TGTGCCAGCAGCTTAGGATGGACTAACACAGATACGCAGTATTTT. Protein: CASSLGWTNTDTQYF. The rearrangement joins TRBV7-9 to TRBJ2-3, with D perhaps TRBD2 (6 bases). The germline V gene has CDR1 SEHNR and CDR2 FQNEAQ (reference sequence). The CDR3 totals 15 residues. The V end was cut by 1 base, the J end by 2 bases, with 10 bases between.

V and J are TRBV28 and TRBJ2-7; TRBD1 or TRBD2 may be the D gene (6 bases each). Per germline, CDR1 MDHEN and CDR2 SYDVKM. Trimming took off 3 bases at V and 0 bases at J, with 12 bases between the two ends. The CDR3 is 15 amino acids. CDR3 loop: CASSFRGARSYEQYF. The CDR3 DNA reads as TGTGCCAGCAGTTTTAGGGGGGCCCGCTCCTACGAGCAGTACTTC.

This clonotype was seen ten or more times. The gene calls are TRBV12-3 or TRBV12-4 and TRBJ2-7; D uncertain. CDR3 length equals 11 residues. Trimming removed 3 bases at V and 7 bases at J, with 7 bases between. CDR3 sequence (DNA): TGTGCCAGCAGTTTTATGGGGGAGCAGTACTTC. This gives the protein CASSFMGEQYF.

V gene TRBV5-1 combines with J gene TRBJ1-5, with TRBD1 as a possible D gene (6 bases). Germline CDR1 is SGHRS and CDR2 is YFSETQ. The CDR3 consists of 15 residues. V lost 1 base and J lost 0, with 8 bases in between. As DNA, the CDR3 is TGCGCCAGCAGCTTGACAGGGCATAGCAATCAGCCCCAGCATTTT. Its protein is CASSLTGHSNQPQHF.

This clonotype occurred many times. The chain recombines TRBV5-5 with TRBJ2-2; D perhaps matches TRBD1 (6 bases). The CDR3 runs to 17 residues. Germline lookup yields CDR1 SGHKS and CDR2 YYEKEE (reference sequence). V was trimmed by 0 bases and J by 0 bases, leaving 12 bases between them. The CDR3 protein is CASSLGGGVANTGELFF. The DNA for the CDR3 is TGTGCCAGCAGCTTGGGTGGGGGCGTCGCGAACACCGGGGAGCTGTTTTTT.

This clonotype was observed at least ten times. This chain links TRBV6-2 or TRBV6-3 with TRBJ2-7, with 7 bases aligning to TRBD1. J was trimmed by 3 bases and V by 2 bases; bases with no gene match: 7. CDR1 and CDR2 from the germline V gene are MNHEY and SVGEGT. This CDR3 has 15 residues. CDR3 sequence (DNA): TGTGCCAGCAGTTACACCTCGACAGGGAGCTACGAGCAGTACTTC. It codes for CASSYTSTGSYEQYF.

In its sample, this clonotype was seen many times. The chain is built from TRBV20-1 and TRBJ2-3, with 10 nucleotides matching TRBD2. CDR1 and CDR2 from the germline V gene are DFQATT and SNEGSKA (reference sequence). This CDR3 has 15 residues. The J segment lost 6 bases and the V segment lost 3 bases, leaving 9 bases of the junction unmatched. In DNA, the CDR3 is TGCAGTGCTAGGGCGCTAAGCGGGGGGGGGGATACGCAGTATTTT. As protein: CSARALSGGGDTQYF.

The rearrangement links TRBV5-1 to TRBJ2-7, with unresolved D. The germline V gene encodes CDR1 SGHRS and CDR2 YFSETQ. The CDR3 spans 11 residues. The ends were cut back, 0 bases at V and 7 bases at J, with 5 bases in the middle. The CDR3 DNA follows: TGCGCCAGCAGCTTGGTGGGGGAGCAGTACTTC. It translates to CASSLVGEQYF.

This clonotype occurred many times. In nucleotides, the CDR3 is TGTGCCAGCAGCTCCCAGGGGGATACGCAGTATTTT. This codes for CASSSQGDTQYF. This chain links TRBV6-5 with TRBJ2-3, with D perhaps matching TRBD1 (6 bases). The CDR3 loop spans 12 amino acids. Between the trimmed V and J ends, which lost 6 bases and 6 bases, there was a span of 10 bases. CDR1 MNHEY and CDR2 SVGAGI come from the germline V gene.

This clonotype has a count of ten or more. This sequence joins TRBV7-3 and TRBJ2-7; D not resolved. The CDR3 is 13 amino acids. V was trimmed by 5 bases and J by 7 bases, leaving 15 bases between them. Germline CDR1 reads SGHTA; CDR2 reads FQGTGA. The DNA of the CDR3 is TGTGCCAGCAGCCTCTCACAGCTGGGGGAGCAGTACTTC. Translating gives CASSLSQLGEQYF.

The V and J genes are TRBV30 and TRBJ2-3, with unresolved D. The CDR3 has 13 amino acids. V lost 0 bases and J lost 3, with 7 bases in between. The germline V gene has CDR1 GTSNPN and CDR2 SVGIG (reference sequence). The DNA for the CDR3 is TGTGCCTGGAGTGTACTCTGGACAGATACGCAGTATTTT. Amino acids: CAWSVLWTDTQYF.

As for this clonotype: Just one base apart from a much larger clone, this may be a read error. This chain connects TRBV27 to TRBJ1-6; possible D gene TRBD1, 5 bases. The CDR3 loop spans 16 amino acids. The germline V gene has CDR1 MNHEY and CDR2 SMNVEV (reference sequence). DNA of the CDR3: TGTGCCAGCAGTTCGACCCTCTGGGGGGTTAATACACCCCTCCACTTT. This sequence encodes CASSSTLWGVNTPLHF.

This clonotype was seen repeatedly, ten times or more. This chain uses TRBV18 with TRBJ2-7; D is perhaps TRBD1 (7 bases). This CDR3 region has 17 residues. The germline gives CDR1 KGHSH, CDR2 LQKENI. V dropped 4 bases and J dropped 2 bases, with 21 bases sitting between them. Written as DNA, the CDR3 is TGTGCCAGCTCACTAGGACGGAGGGGGCTATCCCCCTACGAGCAGTACTTC. Its protein is CASSLGRRGLSPYEQYF.

There are many counts of this clonotype. V and J are TRBV6-1 and TRBJ1-2; 7 positions agree with TRBD1. This CDR3 has 15 amino acids. Germline-derived CDR1 and CDR2 are MNHNS and SASEGT. V shed 5 bases, J shed 6 bases, and the junction held 12 bases outside the gene matches. The CDR3 DNA is TGTGCCAGCAGTCCCCCAGGGGGGGTCGGAAATGGCTACACCTTC. Its protein product is CASSPPGGVGNGYTF.

This clonotype has at least ten counts. The chain is built from TRBV30 and TRBJ1-5; a weak D match, TRBD1 (5 bases). The CDR3 consists of 18 residues. Germline V gene sequence: CDR1 GTSNPN, CDR2 SVGIG (reference sequence). With 3 bases removed from V and 4 bases from J, the gap between germline ends came to 25 bases. CDR3 region: CAWSWGGPRTVSNQPQHF. The CDR3 nucleotides read TGTGCCTGGAGCTGGGGCGGACCCCGCACGGTTAGTAATCAGCCCCAGCATTTT.

This clonotype was seen ten or more times. This rearrangement joins TRBV10-1 to TRBJ2-2; 7 bases map to TRBD1. V was pared by 8 bases and J by 8 bases, with 8 bases of the junction left unmatched. The V gene's germline CDR1 is WNHNN and CDR2 SYGVQD (reference sequence). The CDR3 contains 13 residues. CDR3 sequence: CASRYDRAGELFF. DNA for the CDR3: TGCGCCAGCCGTTATGACAGGGCAGGGGAGCTGTTTTTT.

In this sample, this clonotype turned up many times. The chain recombines TRBV30 with TRBJ1-5; D ambiguous. The V end lost 5 bases, the J end lost 5 bases, and 10 bases lay between the germline ends. Germline CDR1 is GTSNPN and CDR2 is SVGIG (reference sequence). The CDR3 sequence is 12 residues long. The CDR3: CAWSLGYQPQHF. The CDR3 DNA is TGTGCCTGGTCTCTTGGTTATCAGCCCCAGCATTTT.

Within the sample, this clonotype is medium-sized. The chain's CDR3 is CSVIPDTDGYTF. CDR3 nucleotides: TGCAGCGTGATACCTGACACGGATGGCTACACCTTC. The chain uses TRBV29-1 and TRBJ1-2; D is unclear. CDR3 length: 12 residues. Germline loops: CDR1 SQVTM, CDR2 ANQGSEA. Trimming removed 6 bases at V and 6 bases at J, with 14 bases between.

This clonotype has more than one count but fewer than ten. This chain connects TRBV27 to TRBJ2-1; tentatively, D is TRBD1 (6 bases). This CDR3 has 15 residues. CDR1 and CDR2 from the germline V gene are MNHEY and SMNVEV (reference sequence). V dropped 5 bases and J dropped 9 bases, with 20 bases sitting between them. The CDR3 reads CASSEGHTPSGEQFF. The CDR3 region has the DNA TGTGCCAGCAGTGAGGGACACACCCCTTCGGGTGAGCAGTTCTTC.

Many counts were recorded for this clonotype. The V gene is TRBV7-8, the J gene TRBJ1-1; perhaps TRBD1 as D (6 bases). Trimming took off 5 bases at V and 1 base at J, with 14 bases between the two ends. CDR1 SGHVS and CDR2 FQNEAQ come from the germline V gene. This CDR3 comprises 15 residues. CDR3 region: CASSRGTLSNTEAFF. The DNA for the CDR3 is TGTGCCAGCAGCAGGGGGACCCTCTCGAACACTGAAGCTTTCTTT. The full variable domain, with the rest looked up from reference TRBV7-8 and TRBJ1-1, is GAGVSQSPRYKVAKRGQDVALRCDPISGHVSLFWYQQALGQGPEFLTYFQNEAQLDKSGLPSDRFFAERPEGSVSTLKIQRTQQEDSAVYLCASSRGTLSNTEAFFGQGTRLTVV.

This clonotype was seen a few times. The chain carries TRBV10-3 and TRBJ2-7; 7 nucleotides line up with TRBD2. CDR1 is ENHRY and CDR2 is SYGVKD in the germline V gene. J was trimmed by 2 bases and V by 10 bases; bases with no gene match: 11. This CDR3 comprises 14 residues. CDR3: CATQGERGAYEQYF. CDR3 DNA: TGTGCCACCCAAGGAGAGCGGGGCGCCTACGAGCAGTACTTC.

This clonotype showed up many times. The V gene is TRBV5-6, the J gene TRBJ2-3; 9 bases are shared with TRBD2. This CDR3 has 15 amino acids. CDR1 is SGHDT and CDR2 is YYEEEE in the germline V gene. With 4 bases clipped from V and 6 bases from J, the junction kept 9 bases outside the gene matches. The CDR3 DNA reads TGTGCCAGCAGCCCTAGCGGGGTTGTTCGGGATACGCAGTATTTT. Protein product: CASSPSGVVRDTQYF.

This clonotype was seen at least ten times. The chain is built from TRBV2 and TRBJ1-4, with TRBD1 matching over 11 bases. Germline values: CDR1 SNHLY, CDR2 FYNNEI. The CDR3 is made up of 15 amino acids. The V segment lost 6 bases and the J segment 6 bases; nucleotides outside the gene matches: 6. The CDR3 sequence: CASSYGQGAYEKLFF. Written as DNA, the CDR3 is TGTGCCAGCAGCTACGGACAGGGGGCATATGAAAAACTGTTTTTT.